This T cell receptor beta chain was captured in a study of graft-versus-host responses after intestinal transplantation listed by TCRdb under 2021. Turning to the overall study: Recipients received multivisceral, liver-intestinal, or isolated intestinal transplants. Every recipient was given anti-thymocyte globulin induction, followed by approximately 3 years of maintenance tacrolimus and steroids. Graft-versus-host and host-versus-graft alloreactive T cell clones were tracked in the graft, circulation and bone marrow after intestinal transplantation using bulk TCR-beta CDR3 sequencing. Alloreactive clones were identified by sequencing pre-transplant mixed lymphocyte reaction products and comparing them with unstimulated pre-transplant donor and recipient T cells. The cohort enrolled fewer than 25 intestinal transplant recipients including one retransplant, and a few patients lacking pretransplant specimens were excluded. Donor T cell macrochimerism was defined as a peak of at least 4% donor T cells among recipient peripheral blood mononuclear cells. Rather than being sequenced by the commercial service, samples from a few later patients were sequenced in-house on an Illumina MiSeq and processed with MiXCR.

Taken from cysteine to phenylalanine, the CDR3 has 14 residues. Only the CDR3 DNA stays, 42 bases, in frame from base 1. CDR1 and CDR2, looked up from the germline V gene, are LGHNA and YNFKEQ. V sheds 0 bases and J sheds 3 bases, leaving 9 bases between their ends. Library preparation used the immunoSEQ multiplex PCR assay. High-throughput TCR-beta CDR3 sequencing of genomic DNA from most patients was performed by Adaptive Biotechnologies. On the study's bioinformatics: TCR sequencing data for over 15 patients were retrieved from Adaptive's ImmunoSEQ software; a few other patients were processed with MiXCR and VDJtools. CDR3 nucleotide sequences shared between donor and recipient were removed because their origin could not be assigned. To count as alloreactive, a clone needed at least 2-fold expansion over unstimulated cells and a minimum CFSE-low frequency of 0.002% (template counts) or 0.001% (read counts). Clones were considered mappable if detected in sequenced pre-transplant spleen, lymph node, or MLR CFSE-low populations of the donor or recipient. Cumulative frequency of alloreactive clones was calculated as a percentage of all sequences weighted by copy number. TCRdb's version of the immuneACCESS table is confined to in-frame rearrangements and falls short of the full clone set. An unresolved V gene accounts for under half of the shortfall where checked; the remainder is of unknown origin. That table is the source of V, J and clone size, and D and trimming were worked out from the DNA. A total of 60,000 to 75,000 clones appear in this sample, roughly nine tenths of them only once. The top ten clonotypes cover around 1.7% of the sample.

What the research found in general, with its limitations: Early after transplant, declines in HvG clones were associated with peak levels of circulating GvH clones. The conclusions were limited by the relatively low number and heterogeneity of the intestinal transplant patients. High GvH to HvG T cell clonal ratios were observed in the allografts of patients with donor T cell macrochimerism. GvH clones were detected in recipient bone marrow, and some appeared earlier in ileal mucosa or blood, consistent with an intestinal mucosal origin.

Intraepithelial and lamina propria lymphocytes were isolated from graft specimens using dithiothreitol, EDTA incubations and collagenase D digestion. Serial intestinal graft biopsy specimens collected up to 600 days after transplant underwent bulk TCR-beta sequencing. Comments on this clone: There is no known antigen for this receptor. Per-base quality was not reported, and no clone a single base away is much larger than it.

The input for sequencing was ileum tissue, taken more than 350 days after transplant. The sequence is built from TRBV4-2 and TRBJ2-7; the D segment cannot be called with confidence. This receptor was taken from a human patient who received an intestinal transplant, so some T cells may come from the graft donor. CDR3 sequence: CASSQEDGSYEQYF. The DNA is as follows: TGTGCCAGCAGCCAAGAGGACGGTAGCTACGAGCAGTACTTC.